The clone carrying this T cell receptor (beta chain) was found many times. This record belongs to a study of shared clonotypes between healthy human individuals. Profiling relied on immunoSEQ multiplex PCR, and the TCRdb table lists in-frame clones only, not all of them. The sample includes millions of clones, 85% to 95% of them seen just once. This sequence was found in a man aged 18 to 29 in good health. The source material was naive CD4+ T cells sorted from blood. Stated subset: CD45RA+ positively selected.

Here the CDR3 reads CASTQGDRDGNTIYF. CDR3 nucleotides: TGCGCCAGCACCCAGGGGGACAGGGATGGAAACACCATATATTTT. This rearrangement joins TRBV4-1 to TRBJ1-3; 9 bases agree with TRBD1. CDR1 and CDR2 from the germline V gene are MGHRA and YSYEKL. Unmatched junction bases numbered 7, after V lost 7 bases and J lost 3 bases. This CDR3 has 15 residues.